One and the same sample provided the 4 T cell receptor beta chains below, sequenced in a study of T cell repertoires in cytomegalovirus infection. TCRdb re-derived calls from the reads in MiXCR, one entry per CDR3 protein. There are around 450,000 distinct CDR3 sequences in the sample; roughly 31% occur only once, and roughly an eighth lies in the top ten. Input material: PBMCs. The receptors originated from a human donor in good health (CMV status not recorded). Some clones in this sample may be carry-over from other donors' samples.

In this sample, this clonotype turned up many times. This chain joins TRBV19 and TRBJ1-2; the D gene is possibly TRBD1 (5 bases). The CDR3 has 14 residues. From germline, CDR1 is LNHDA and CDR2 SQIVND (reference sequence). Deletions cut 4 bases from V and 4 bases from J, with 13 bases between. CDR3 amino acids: CASSKSGLGYGYTF. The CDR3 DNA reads TGTGCCAGTAGTAAGTCGGGACTCGGCTATGGCTACACCTTC.

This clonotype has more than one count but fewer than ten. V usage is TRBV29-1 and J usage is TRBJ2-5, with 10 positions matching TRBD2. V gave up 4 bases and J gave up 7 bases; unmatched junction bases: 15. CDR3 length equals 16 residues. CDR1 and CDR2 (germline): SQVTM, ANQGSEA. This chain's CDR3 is CSVGPTSGPQEGTQYF. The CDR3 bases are TGCAGCGTTGGCCCGACTAGCGGGCCACAGGAGGGGACCCAGTACTTC.

The CDR3 here is CASSGQTPEAFF. CDR3 nucleotide sequence: TGTGCCAGTAGTGGCCAGACCCCCGAAGCTTTCTTT. The chain links TRBV19 to TRBJ1-1; D is uncertain. CDR3 length: 12 amino acids. Germline V gene lookup returns CDR1 LNHDA and CDR2 SQIVND (reference sequence). The V end lost 5 bases, the J end lost 8 bases, and 12 bases lay between the germline ends. Looking up the rest from reference TRBV19 and TRBJ1-1 gives the full variable domain: DGGITQSPKYLFRKEGQNVTLSCEQNLNHDAMYWYRQDPGQGLRLIYYSQIVNDFQKGDIAEGYSVSREKKESFPLTVTSAQKNPTAFYLCASSGQTPEAFFGQGTRLTVV.

CDR3 in DNA: TGTGCCAGCAGTTTAAAATCGGGTAATGAAAAACTGTTTTTT. Protein: CASSLKSGNEKLFF. This sequence joins TRBV12-3 or TRBV12-4 and TRBJ1-4; D call uncertain. V dropped 2 bases and J dropped 4 bases, with 8 bases sitting between them. The CDR3 spans 14 residues.